The rows below give T cell receptor beta chains drawn from one sample of a study of T cells in localized non-small cell lung cancer. TCRdb's copy holds only in-frame clones and misses some; the assay was immunoSEQ multiplex PCR. The table shows roughly 40,000 clones, with roughly 83% occurring only once. This material consisted of PBMCs, taken before any cancer treatment. Receptors originate from a man aged 35 to 69 with stage II lung adenocarcinoma. Both conserved end residues are trimmed from each CDR3.

ASSHPDRDAEAF | TRBJ1-1 | TRBV6-6
ASSQAVRGGTSGADTQY | TRBJ2-3 | TRBV4-2
ASSLGPGQEYYGYT | TRBJ1-2 | TRBV7-6
ASSLALLREFEQF | TRBJ2-1 | TRBV7-9
SVEDPTEYYGYT | TRBJ1-2 | TRBV29-1
ASSLGLQGLTDTQY | TRBJ2-3 | TRBV5-1
ASSGDSYNEQF | TRBJ2-1 | TRBV2
ASAPPTGGTGNTDTQY | TRBJ2-3 | TRBV19
SVAQTSTETQY | TRBJ2-5 | TRBV29-1
ASSILPGTANQETQY | TRBJ2-5 | TRBV28
ATSRDMGDLQPQH | TRBJ1-5 | TRBV15
ASGPGPYEQY | TRBJ2-7 | TRBV27
ASSLGQGVYEQY | TRBJ2-7 | TRBV7-2
AWEPWGSTDTQY | TRBJ2-3 | TRBV30
ASSLQTIVTSGTNWDEQY | TRBJ2-7 | TRBV27